The 17 T cell receptor beta chains below were found in one sample sequenced in a study of control samples from healthy donors and cancer patients. TCRdb keeps only in-frame clones here, not all; method: immunoSEQ multiplex PCR. This sample carries some 65,000 clones, 84% of them seen once, and the ten largest clones take 2.9%. What was sequenced was PBMCs. The receptor source for this set is a woman between 50 and 59 years old with lung cancer.

The chain carries TRBV11-2 and TRBJ1-2; D not certain. The germline CDR1 and CDR2 sequences are SGHAT and FQNNGV. This CDR3 region has 13 residues. V was shortened by 3 bases and J by 4 bases, with 9 bases between the two germline ends. CDR3 nucleotides: TGTGCCAGCAGCTTCATCCAGTCCTATGGCTACACCTTC. Protein sequence: CASSFIQSYGYTF. Combining the CDR3 with reference TRBV11-2 and TRBJ1-2 gives the whole variable domain EAGVAQSPRYKIIEKRQSVAFWCNPISGHATLYWYQQILGQGPKLLIQFQNNGVVDDSQLPKDRFSAERLKGVDSTLKIQPAKLEDSAVYLCASSFIQSYGYTFGSGTRLTVV.

This rearrangement joins TRBV5-1 to TRBJ2-7; D may be TRBD1 (5 bases). CDR1 and CDR2 from the germline V gene are SGHRS and YFSETQ. Trimming left V 0 bases short and J 1 base short, with 11 bases between. The CDR3 totals 15 residues. As DNA, the CDR3 is TGCGCCAGCAGCTTGGTGACAGACCCGTCCTACGAGCAGTACTTC. This gives the protein CASSLVTDPSYEQYF.

The rearrangement joins TRBV5-1 to TRBJ1-6; D uncertain. V shed 4 bases and J shed 6 bases, with 14 bases lying between them. The germline V gene has CDR1 SGHRS and CDR2 YFSETQ. This CDR3 is built from 15 residues. CDR3 bases: TGCGCCAGCAGCCCGATGGCCCGAGGTAATTCACCCCTCCACTTT. This sequence encodes CASSPMARGNSPLHF.

The V call is TRBV5-6, the J call TRBJ1-1; TRBD1 is a possible D gene (6 bases). Germline lookup yields CDR1 SGHDT and CDR2 YYEEEE. Trimming left V 1 base short and J 3 bases short, with 7 bases between. The CDR3 consists of 13 residues. Here the CDR3 reads CASSLHRDTEAFF. CDR3 DNA: TGTGCCAGCAGCTTGCACAGGGACACTGAAGCTTTCTTT.

This sequence joins TRBV25-1 and TRBJ1-3; perhaps TRBD1 as D (5 bases). CDR3 length equals 14 residues. V dropped 1 base and J dropped 4 bases, with 8 bases sitting between them. Germline V gene data show CDR1 as MGHDK and CDR2 as SYGVNS. The CDR3 DNA is TGTGCCAGCAGTGAATCTGCAGGGGGAAACACCATATATTTT. Translated: CASSESAGGNTIYF.

The V gene is TRBV19, the J gene TRBJ1-5; maybe TRBD1 (6 bases). V was pared by 3 bases and J by 9 bases, with 15 bases between. Germline V CDR1 and CDR2: LNHDA, SQIVND (reference sequence). The CDR3 is 14 amino acids. The CDR3 is CASSIPTGPGPQHF. The CDR3 DNA sequence: TGTGCCAGTAGTATCCCGACAGGCCCCGGGCCCCAGCATTTT.

This clone was counted a single time. At one of its ends the junction is not consistent with the germline gene, which may arise from a read error. This chain links TRBV6-5 with TRBJ2-1; the match to TRBD2 covers 15 bases. Germline V gene data show CDR1 as MNHEY and CDR2 as SVGAGI. The CDR3 is 13 residues long. The CDR3 DNA reads TGTGCCAGCAGTTTAGGACTAGCGGGGGGGTTAGTCTTC. Residues: CASSLGLAGGLVF.

The V gene is TRBV7-8, the J gene TRBJ1-2, with D possibly TRBD1 on 5 matching bases. Trimming took off 0 bases at V and 4 bases at J, with 21 bases between the two ends. CDR1 SGHVS and CDR2 FQNEAQ come from the germline V gene. CDR3 length: 18 residues. The CDR3: CASSLAGQATYVSYGYTF. CDR3 nucleotides: TGTGCCAGCAGCTTAGCGGGGCAGGCCACGTATGTGAGCTATGGCTACACCTTC.

The V gene is TRBV10-3, the J gene TRBJ2-1, with a tentative D call TRBD1 (6 bases). V dropped 4 bases and J dropped 4 bases, with 14 bases sitting between them. The CDR3 totals 15 residues. Germline assignment: CDR1 ENHRY and CDR2 SYGVKD. CDR3 nucleotide sequence: TGTGCCATCAGTGGTTGGACAGCTTTTTACAATGAGCAGTTCTTC. Residues: CAISGWTAFYNEQFF.

This sequence joins TRBV5-1 and TRBJ2-1; 7 bases fit TRBD2. CDR1 is SGHRS, CDR2 YFSETQ, per germline. The CDR3 loop spans 16 amino acids. Trimming removed 0 bases from V and 2 bases from J; junction bases left unmatched: 5. The CDR3 reads CASSLEGGLAYNEQFF. In DNA form, the CDR3 reads TGCGCCAGCAGCTTGGAGGGAGGGCTGGCCTACAATGAGCAGTTCTTC.

The chain couples TRBV29-1 to TRBJ1-1; the D is unclear. Germline lookup yields CDR1 SQVTM and CDR2 ANQGSEA. The CDR3 is 13 residues long. V lost 6 bases and J 1 base, leaving 12 bases between the germline ends. The CDR3 protein is CSVYGLRNTEAFF. CDR3 bases: TGCAGCGTCTATGGACTCCGGAACACTGAAGCTTTCTTT.

This clone was seen a handful of times. The chain is built from TRBV25-1 and TRBJ1-1; D may be TRBD1 (5 bases). The CDR3 loop spans 14 amino acids. V shed 4 bases and J shed 1 base, with 10 bases lying between them. The germline V gene has CDR1 MGHDK and CDR2 SYGVNS. The CDR3: CASSGQMTNTEAFF. CDR3 in DNA: TGTGCCAGCAGTGGACAGATGACGAACACTGAAGCTTTCTTT.

The chain carries TRBV24-1 and TRBJ1-6; D gene ambiguous. Trimming shortened V by 7 bases and J by 8 bases, and 8 bases separated the two germline ends. In germline, CDR1 is KGHDR, CDR2 SFDVKD. The CDR3 totals 12 residues. CDR3 sequence (DNA): TGTGCCACCAGACTCCCCCATTCACCCCTCCACTTT. It encodes CATRLPHSPLHF.

The J gene is TRBJ1-1, the V gene TRBV5-4; D is possibly TRBD1 (6 bases). This CDR3 contains 14 residues. V shed 3 bases and J shed 10 bases, with 19 bases lying between them. The germline V gene encodes CDR1 SGHNT and CDR2 YYREEE (reference sequence). CDR3 in DNA: TGTGCCAGCAGCTCGGATCGGAGGGGGTTTGGAGCTTTCTTT. It specifies CASSSDRRGFGAFF.

The rearrangement uses TRBV7-2 and TRBJ2-1, with TRBD1 matching 8 bases. The germline CDR1 and CDR2 sequences are SGHTA and FQGNSA. CDR3 length: 15 amino acids. V shed 2 bases, J shed 6 bases, and the junction held 6 bases outside the gene matches. This chain's CDR3 is CASSLMRQGRNEQFF. Written as DNA, the CDR3 is TGTGCCAGCAGCTTAATGAGACAGGGGCGCAATGAGCAGTTCTTC.

V gene TRBV27 combines with J gene TRBJ1-1, with 7 bases lining up with TRBD1. The CDR3 has 14 residues. V dropped 6 bases and J dropped 8; count of bases not matched to a gene: 12. Germline V gene lookup returns CDR1 MNHEY and CDR2 SMNVEV (reference sequence). Here the CDR3 reads CASRDRFGGTEAFF. The DNA of the CDR3 is TGTGCCAGCAGGGACAGGTTTGGGGGGACGGAAGCTTTCTTT.

V gene TRBV7-9 combines with J gene TRBJ2-3, with 7 bases identical to TRBD2. Trimming at V came to 2 bases and at J to 5 bases, leaving 1 base not matched to a gene. CDR1 and CDR2 from the germline V gene are SEHNR and FQNEAQ (reference sequence). The CDR3 consists of 13 residues. Here the CDR3 reads CASSLSGGDTQYF. CDR3 DNA: TGTGCCAGCAGCTTATCGGGGGGAGATACGCAGTATTTT. Supplemented by reference TRBV7-9 and TRBJ2-3, the full variable domain reads DTGVSQNPRHKITKRGQNVTFRCDPISEHNRLYWYRQTLGQGPEFLTYFQNEAQLEKSRLLSDRFSAERPKGSFSTLEIQRTEQGDSAMYLCASSLSGGDTQYFGPGTRLTVL.